This T cell receptor (beta chain) came from a study of cytomegalovirus exposure and HLA in healthy donors. Each donor was healthy, and each was a bone marrow donor. PCR involved 60 Vbeta and 13 Jbeta primers. Assay used: immunoSEQ multiplex PCR; TCRdb lists only in-frame clones, some missing. The sample includes over 130,000 clones, about 61% of them seen just once. Comment on this clone: Its antigen is undetermined.

Trimming took 3 bases from V and 0 from J; bases not matched to a gene: 9. This CDR3 spans 17 amino acids. The germline V gene encodes CDR1 KGHSH and CDR2 LQKENI. Study-wide points: Segments of the TCR beta V type were, in most cases, productive about 90% or about 30% of the time in an earlier analysis. An analysis that came later showed most CMV-associated TCR beta chains appearing HLA-restricted. Per published reports, the classifier diagnosed cytomegalovirus status with high specificity and sensitivity.

Material for sequencing was PBMCs. This clonotype was obtained from a male donor in good health and CMV-seronegative. The chain carries TRBV18 and TRBJ1-1, with 8 nucleotides matching TRBD1. DNA for the CDR3: TGTGCCAGCTCACCTCGACAGGGGTCAGGGGTGAACACTGAAGCTTTCTTT. It specifies CASSPRQGSGVNTEAFF.